A selection of T cell receptor beta chains follows, all from one sample in a study of cytomegalovirus exposure and HLA in healthy donors. Method: immunoSEQ multiplex PCR; TCRdb's copy keeps in-frame clones and lacks some. The sample has about 120,000 clones, 75% to 80% seen once; the top ten hold around 1.2%. Input material: PBMCs. The receptors come from a woman in her twenties or thirties in good health and CMV-seronegative. Both conserved end residues are part of each CDR3. D genes are given only for firm matches. Part of the rows lack a size; the others show once, few, many or a class for expanded clones.

TRBV5-1,NA,NA,TRBJ2-5,CASKRGSETQYF,TGCGCCAGCAAGAGGGGGTCGGAGACCCAGTACTTC
TRBV30,NA,NA,TRBJ2-3,CAWRGMSTDTQYF,TGTGCCTGGAGGGGCATGAGCACAGATACGCAGTATTTT
TRBV4-3,NA,NA,TRBJ1-5,CASSQDGQGAGRYRQPQHF,TGCGCCAGCAGCCAAGACGGTCAAGGTGCAGGGCGATACCGTCAGCCCCAGCATTTT
TRBV7-2,NA,NA,TRBJ2-2,CASSQTSGPNTGELFF,TGTGCCAGCAGCCAGACAAGCGGGCCAAACACCGGGGAGCTGTTTTTT
TRBV2,NA,NA,TRBJ2-2,CASLPDRLNTGELFF,TGTGCCAGCTTGCCTGACAGATTAAACACCGGGGAGCTGTTTTTT
TRBV6-5,NA,TRBD1,TRBJ2-7,CASSALGQGSYEQYF,TGTGCCAGCAGCGCCTTGGGACAGGGCTCCTACGAGCAGTACTTC
TRBV6-6,few,TRBD2,TRBJ2-7,CASSLAGATYEQYF,TGTGCCAGCAGCCTAGCGGGAGCGACCTACGAGCAGTACTTC
TRBV7-2,NA,TRBD1,TRBJ2-2,CASSFRTGSTGELFF,TGTGCCAGCAGCTTTCGGACAGGGAGCACCGGGGAGCTGTTTTTT
TRBV30,NA,NA,TRBJ1-5,CAWSLSRGGKQPQHF,TGTGCCTGGAGTTTATCGCGAGGAGGGAAACAGCCCCAGCATTTT
TRBV5-1,NA,NA,TRBJ1-1,CASNGIGGNTEAFF,TGCGCCAGCAATGGAATAGGGGGGAACACTGAAGCTTTCTTT
TRBV11-1,NA,TRBD1,TRBJ2-7,CASGRDRLIKVQYF,TGTGCCAGCGGAAGGGACAGATTAATAAAGGTGCAGTACTTC
TRBV30,few,TRBD2,TRBJ2-1,CAWSVRGRAPGLAYNEQFF,TGTGCCTGGAGTGTAAGGGGGAGGGCCCCGGGACTAGCGTACAATGAGCAGTTCTTC
TRBV14,few,NA,TRBJ1-1,CASSQEFTGEAFF,TGTGCCAGCAGCCAAGAGTTCACCGGTGAAGCTTTCTTT
TRBV14,NA,TRBD1,TRBJ2-2,CASSQWGQGNTGELFF,TGTGCCAGCAGCCAGTGGGGACAGGGGAACACCGGGGAGCTGTTTTTT
TRBV28,NA,NA,TRBJ1-6,CASRSGTRSTPLHF,TGTGCCAGCCGGAGCGGGACGAGATCGACACCCCTCCACTTT
TRBV15,medium-sized,TRBD2,TRBJ2-1,CATSRDASGGHYNEQFF,TGTGCCACCAGCAGAGATGCCAGCGGGGGCCACTACAATGAGCAGTTCTTC
TRBV29-1,NA,TRBD2,TRBJ2-3,CSMRELAGRGDTQYF,TGCAGTATGCGTGAGCTAGCGGGAAGGGGAGATACGCAGTATTTT
TRBV6-1,NA,TRBD2,TRBJ2-1,CASSDSGRGAYNEQFF,TGTGCCAGCAGTGATAGCGGGAGAGGGGCCTACAATGAGCAGTTCTTC
TRBV5-4,NA,TRBD2,TRBJ2-1,CASSFRTSGSQQQFF,TGTGCCAGCAGCTTCCGGACTAGCGGGTCCCAGCAGCAGTTCTTC
TRBV27,NA,NA,TRBJ2-2,CASSFRTGELFF,TGTGCCAGCAGTTTCCGCACCGGGGAGCTGTTTTTT